These 22 T cell receptor beta chains came from one sample sequenced in a study of patients and donors after allogeneic stem cell transplantation. MiXCR, run by TCRdb on the RT-PCR reads, gives a single entry per CDR3 protein. This table holds about 57,000 distinct CDR3 sequences, roughly 15% found once. Sequencing input: blood, either unsorted or a sorted T cell fraction (not recorded which). Every receptor here comes from a human donor who was either an allogeneic HSCT recipient or a stem cell or donor lymphocyte infusion donor (not recorded which). It is not recorded whose cells these are; they may come from a transplant donor.

This clonotype was detected only a few times. The chain couples TRBV3-1 to TRBJ2-5; the D gene could be TRBD1 or TRBD2 (6 bases each). Germline V gene sequence: CDR1 LGHDT, CDR2 YNNKEL (reference sequence). V dropped 4 bases and J dropped 5 bases, with 17 bases sitting between them. The CDR3 is 15 residues long. CDR3 bases: TGTGCCAGCAGCCCCCCGATGCCCGGGGGCGAGACCCAGTACTTC. Encoded protein: CASSPPMPGGETQYF.

This clonotype showed up just a few times. The DNA for the CDR3 is TGTGCCAGCAGTGCCCCCTCCACTACTTATGGCTACACCTTC. It yields the protein CASSAPSTTYGYTF. J is TRBJ1-2 and V is TRBV5-5; D remains unclear. CDR3 length: 14 amino acids. V dropped 5 bases and J dropped 5 bases, with 16 bases sitting between them. CDR1 is SGHKS, CDR2 YYEKEE, per germline (reference sequence).

V usage is TRBV3-1 and J usage is TRBJ2-3, with 8 positions matching TRBD2. The V and J ends lost 5 bases and 2 bases, in that order; junction bases with no gene match: 15. The germline V gene has CDR1 LGHDT and CDR2 YNNKEL (reference sequence). The CDR3 loop spans 18 amino acids. CDR3 sequence (DNA): TGTGCCAGCAGCACCCGAATATTAGCGGGAAGGGACACAGATACGCAGTATTTT. Its protein is CASSTRILAGRDTDTQYF.

CDR3 region: CASSFRQGRGTEAFF. CDR3 bases: TGCGCCAGCAGCTTTAGGCAGGGAAGAGGCACTGAAGCTTTCTTT. The chain has TRBV5-1 and TRBJ1-1, with a possible D match to TRBD1 (5 bases). The CDR3 has 15 residues. Germline V gene data show CDR1 as SGHRS and CDR2 as YFSETQ. With 2 bases removed from V and 4 bases from J, the gap between germline ends came to 15 bases.

In this sample, this clonotype turned up a few times. This chain uses TRBV5-1 with TRBJ2-3, with D possibly called TRBD1 or TRBD2 (5 bases each). Germline assignment: CDR1 SGHRS and CDR2 YFSETQ. V lost 4 bases, J lost 2 bases, and 11 bases lay in between. The CDR3 covers 14 residues. The CDR3 protein is CASSPGRPTDTQYF. CDR3 DNA sequence: TGCGCCAGCAGCCCGGGACGTCCCACAGATACGCAGTATTTT. The variable domain in full, completed from reference TRBV5-1 and TRBJ2-3, reads KAGVTQTPRYLIKTRGQQVTLSCSPISGHRSVSWYQQTPGQGLQFLFEYFSETQRNKGNFPGRFSGRQFSNSRSEMNVSTLELGDSALYLCASSPGRPTDTQYFGPGTRLTVL.

Ten or more counts support this clonotype. The J gene is TRBJ1-5, the V gene TRBV12-3 or TRBV12-4, with D possibly being TRBD1 (5 bases). V was shortened by 0 bases and J by 5 bases, with 14 bases between the two germline ends. The CDR3 consists of 16 residues. DNA for the CDR3: TGTGCCAGCAGTTTAGCGCTGGCAGGGAGGCATCAGCCCCAGCATTTT. Its translation is CASSLALAGRHQPQHF.

This clonotype was seen ten or more times. In DNA form, the CDR3 reads TGTGCCAGCAGCCAAGATGTTAGGAGTGGGGATGTGGCGTCAGATACGTACGAGCAGTACTTC. This codes for CASSQDVRSGDVASDTYEQYF. The rearrangement links TRBV4-2 to TRBJ2-7; D is uncertain. The CDR3 is made up of 21 amino acids. The germline CDR1 and CDR2 sequences are LGHNA and YNFKEQ. Trimming cost V 0 bases and J 4 bases, with 31 bases left between them.

This clonotype was recorded a few times. This sequence joins TRBV20-1 and TRBJ2-3; no reliable D call. The CDR3 consists of 16 residues. V was clipped by 6 bases and J by 0 bases, with 19 bases between them. CDR1 and CDR2 from the germline V gene are DFQATT and SNEGSKA (reference sequence). The CDR3 DNA reads TGCAGTGCCCCCTCCCCCGGCCCCCCTAGCACAGATACGCAGTATTTT. It translates to CSAPSPGPPSTDTQYF.

This clonotype showed up many times. The V and J genes are TRBV20-1 and TRBJ2-1, with 10 bases aligning to TRBD2. The CDR3 runs 20 residues. Trimming removed 1 base from V and 0 bases from J; junction bases left unmatched: 15. Germline V gene sequence: CDR1 DFQATT, CDR2 SNEGSKA (reference sequence). The CDR3 coding sequence is TGCAGTGCTAGAGTTCTCCTCTTTAGCGGGAGGCCGTCCTCCTACAATGAGCAGTTCTTC. Protein: CSARVLLFSGRPSSYNEQFF.

The rearrangement links TRBV5-4 to TRBJ2-6, with 7 bases lining up with TRBD1. The CDR3 totals 14 residues. Germline CDR1 is SGHNT and CDR2 is YYREEE (reference sequence). Germline trimming cut 4 bases from V and 2 bases from J; bases unmatched to any gene: 0. Here the CDR3 DNA reads TGTGCCAGCAGCGACAGGGCTGGGGCCAACGTCCTGACTTTC. Translated, it gives CASSDRAGANVLTF.

V is TRBV25-1 and J is TRBJ1-5, with a possible D match to TRBD1 (5 bases). The germline V and J ends were trimmed by 10 bases and 7 bases, with 17 bases remaining between them. CDR1 and CDR2 (germline): MGHDK, SYGVNS. The CDR3 contains 13 residues. This CDR3 is CAIEGEKKQPQHF. CDR3 DNA sequence: TGTGCCATCGAAGGGGAGAAGAAGCAGCCCCAGCATTTT. The variable domain in full, with the rest retrieved from reference TRBV25-1 and TRBJ1-5, is EADIYQTPRYLVIGTGKKITLECSQTMGHDKMYWYQQDPGMELHLIHYSYGVNSTEKGDLSSESTVSRIRTEHFPLTLESARPSHTSQYLCAIEGEKKQPQHFGDGTRLSIL.

This clonotype has a count of ten or more. V usage is TRBV11-2 and J usage is TRBJ1-1; D is uncertain. Trimming pared 5 bases from V and 5 bases from J, leaving 21 bases between. Germline CDR1 and CDR2: SGHAT and FQNNGV. This CDR3 region has 16 residues. Here the CDR3 reads CASSPLFSRVWTEAFF. The CDR3, as DNA: TGTGCCAGCAGCCCTCTTTTTTCGAGGGTTTGGACTGAAGCTTTCTTT. Variable domain in full (rest from reference TRBV11-2 and TRBJ1-1): EAGVAQSPRYKIIEKRQSVAFWCNPISGHATLYWYQQILGQGPKLLIQFQNNGVVDDSQLPKDRFSAERLKGVDSTLKIQPAKLEDSAVYLCASSPLFSRVWTEAFFGQGTRLTVV.

This chain joins TRBV18 and TRBJ2-7; tentatively, D is TRBD1 (5 bases). This CDR3 is 14 amino acids long. Trimming pared 2 bases from V and 6 bases from J, leaving 14 bases between. Germline-derived CDR1 and CDR2 are KGHSH and LQKENI. The CDR3: CASSPAMQGGEQYF. CDR3 nucleotides: TGTGCCAGCTCACCAGCGATGCAGGGTGGCGAGCAGTACTTC.

This clonotype was counted ten times or more. The chain links TRBV7-9 to TRBJ2-7; 7 bases align to TRBD1. The length of the CDR3 is 14 residues. The germline V gene has CDR1 SEHNR and CDR2 FQNEAQ (reference sequence). V dropped 11 bases and J dropped 2; count of bases not matched to a gene: 12. The CDR3 nucleotides are TGTGCCGTAAGGCCAGACAGGGACCCCTACGAGCAGTACTTC. As protein: CAVRPDRDPYEQYF.

The table lists this clonotype with a few counts. This chain connects TRBV24-1 to TRBJ2-2; no clear D. The ends were cut back, 3 bases at V and 0 bases at J, with 10 bases in the middle. The CDR3 has 16 amino acids. The germline CDR1 and CDR2 sequences are KGHDR and SFDVKD. The CDR3 DNA follows: TGTGCCACCAGTGATGGTTTCGGATCGAACACCGGGGAGCTGTTTTTT. The encoded protein is CATSDGFGSNTGELFF.

This clonotype came up a few times. The CDR3 region has the DNA TGCGCCAGCAGCCTCCGGGACAGGGGTAACACCGGGGAGCTGTTTTTT. As protein: CASSLRDRGNTGELFF. The chain employs TRBV5-1 and TRBJ2-2; 10 bases map to TRBD1. With 4 bases clipped from V and 2 bases from J, the junction kept 5 bases outside the gene matches. The CDR3 contains 16 residues. CDR1 SGHRS and CDR2 YFSETQ come from the germline V gene. Full variable domain (missing parts from reference TRBV5-1 and TRBJ2-2): KAGVTQTPRYLIKTRGQQVTLSCSPISGHRSVSWYQQTPGQGLQFLFEYFSETQRNKGNFPGRFSGRQFSNSRSEMNVSTLELGDSALYLCASSLRDRGNTGELFFGEGSRLTVL.

This sequence joins TRBV18 and TRBJ2-3; D gene uncertain. Trimming left V 0 bases short and J 6 bases short, with 13 bases between. CDR1 KGHSH and CDR2 LQKENI come from the germline V gene. The CDR3 is made up of 15 amino acids. In DNA form, the CDR3 reads TGTGCCAGCTCACCACCGGTGGCTCTCCCTGATACGCAGTATTTT. It specifies CASSPPVALPDTQYF.

This clonotype was found a few times. The chain recombines TRBV14 with TRBJ2-1, with 15 nucleotides matching TRBD2. CDR1 and CDR2 (germline): SGHDN, FVKESK. Trimming removed 4 bases from V and 2 bases from J; junction bases left unmatched: 3. The CDR3 length is 17 residues. This CDR3 reads CASSPRTSGRAYNEQFF. The CDR3, as DNA: TGTGCCAGCAGCCCCCGGACTAGCGGGAGGGCCTACAATGAGCAGTTCTTC.

V is TRBV3-1 and J is TRBJ1-2; TRBD1 agrees at 7 bases. Germline V lookup: CDR1 LGHDT, CDR2 YNNKEL (reference sequence). With 2 bases clipped from V and 6 bases from J, the junction kept 9 bases outside the gene matches. This CDR3 spans 15 amino acids. The CDR3 sequence: CASSQRGGAGDGYTF. CDR3 DNA: TGTGCCAGCAGCCAACGAGGGGGCGCAGGGGATGGCTACACCTTC.

The chain carries TRBV10-3 and TRBJ2-2; tentatively, D is TRBD2 (6 bases). The germline V and J ends were trimmed by 7 bases and 6 bases, with 18 bases remaining between them. Germline V gene data show CDR1 as ENHRY and CDR2 as SYGVKD. The CDR3 is made up of 15 amino acids. CDR3 DNA sequence: TGTGCCATCAAAGTGGCACTAGCCGAGTCCGGGGAGCTGTTTTTT. As protein: CAIKVALAESGELFF.

This clonotype occurred a few times. This chain uses TRBV29-1 with TRBJ2-7, with 11 positions matching TRBD2. This CDR3 is 15 amino acids long. With V trimmed by 5 bases and J by 3 bases, 9 bases remained unmatched. Germline V gives CDR1 SQVTM, CDR2 ANQGSEA. DNA of the CDR3: TGCAGCGTTCTTTATAGCGGGAGGGCCCTCTACGAGCAGTACTTC. Translating gives CSVLYSGRALYEQYF.

This clonotype came up many times. The chain is built from TRBV7-3 and TRBJ1-1; maybe TRBD1 (5 bases). Germline CDR1 SGHTA, CDR2 FQGTGA. V was pared by 2 bases and J by 7 bases, with 11 bases between. The CDR3 extends over 13 amino acids. CDR3 sequence: CASSLADRNEAFF. As DNA, the CDR3 is TGTGCCAGCAGCTTAGCTGACAGAAATGAAGCTTTCTTT.